These T cell receptor beta chains were read from a single sample in a study of blood T cells in healthy people across ages. TCRdb reanalysed the 5' RACE reads using MiXCR and keeps one entry per CDR3 protein. The sample shows roughly 500,000 distinct CDR3 sequences, 27% of them seen only once. The sample taken for sequencing was blood. All receptors derive from a woman in her seventies in good health. Each CDR3 is given with its conserved first and last residue. The D gene is left open where the match is weak. Part of the rows lack a size; the others show once, few, many or a class for expanded clones.

clone_size: few
d_call: TRBD1
v_call: TRBV20-1
j_call: TRBJ1-2
cdr3_nt: TGCAGTGCTAGAGATCAGGGGGAAAACTATGGCTACACCTTC
cdr3_aa: CSARDQGENYGYTF

clone_size: -
d_call: -
v_call: TRBV20-1
j_call: TRBJ2-3
cdr3_nt: TGCAGTGCTAGCCATCCGGAATACACAGATACGCAGTATTTT
cdr3_aa: CSASHPEYTDTQYF

clone_size: -
d_call: -
v_call: TRBV20-1
j_call: TRBJ1-2
cdr3_nt: TGCAGTGCCAATGGGTATGGCAGGGAGGTCTATGGCTACACCTTC
cdr3_aa: CSANGYGREVYGYTF

clone_size: few
d_call: TRBD1
v_call: TRBV6-2/TRBV6-3
j_call: TRBJ2-7
cdr3_nt: TGTGCCAGCAAAGGACAGGGGAGCTCCTACGAGCAGTACTTC
cdr3_aa: CASKGQGSSYEQYF

clone_size: few
d_call: TRBD1
v_call: TRBV4-2
j_call: TRBJ1-4
cdr3_nt: TGTGCCAGCAGCCCCGGGACAGGGATTGAAAAACTGTTTTTT
cdr3_aa: CASSPGTGIEKLFF

clone_size: -
d_call: -
v_call: TRBV20-1
j_call: TRBJ2-5
cdr3_nt: TGCAGTCCCAGGCTAGCTACCCAAGAGACCCAGTACTTC
cdr3_aa: CSPRLATQETQYF

clone_size: few
d_call: TRBD2
v_call: TRBV4-3
j_call: TRBJ2-1
cdr3_nt: TGCGCCAGCAGCCAGACGGGGACTAGCACCTACAATGAGCAGTTCTTC
cdr3_aa: CASSQTGTSTYNEQFF

clone_size: few
d_call: -
v_call: TRBV12-3/TRBV12-4
j_call: TRBJ1-2
cdr3_nt: TGTGCCAGCAGAAAAACAGGGATCGACGGCTACACCTTC
cdr3_aa: CASRKTGIDGYTF

clone_size: -
d_call: TRBD2
v_call: TRBV4-2
j_call: TRBJ2-4
cdr3_nt: TGTGCCAGCAGCCAAGATCTAGCGGGAGAGAACATTCAGTACTTC
cdr3_aa: CASSQDLAGENIQYF

clone_size: few
d_call: -
v_call: TRBV4-3
j_call: TRBJ2-7
cdr3_nt: TGCGCCAGCAGCCAAGATAGGAGTTCCTACGAGCAGTACTTC
cdr3_aa: CASSQDRSSYEQYF

clone_size: few
d_call: -
v_call: TRBV19
j_call: TRBJ2-2
cdr3_nt: TGTGCCAGTAGGGACTACCAGAACACCGGGGAGCTGTTTTTT
cdr3_aa: CASRDYQNTGELFF

clone_size: few
d_call: -
v_call: TRBV5-1
j_call: TRBJ2-2
cdr3_nt: TGCGCCAGCAGCCCCCCATTAGGGGACCCCACCGGGGAGCTGTTTTTT
cdr3_aa: CASSPPLGDPTGELFF

clone_size: -
d_call: -
v_call: TRBV7-2
j_call: TRBJ1-2
cdr3_nt: TGTGCCAGTATACCAGGGGCAGGGGAAAACTATGGCTACACCTTC
cdr3_aa: CASIPGAGENYGYTF

clone_size: medium-sized
d_call: TRBD2
v_call: TRBV7-2
j_call: TRBJ2-5
cdr3_nt: TGTGCCAGCAGCTTAGTCCCTAGCGGTATGGAAGAGACCCAGTACTTC
cdr3_aa: CASSLVPSGMEETQYF

clone_size: few
d_call: -
v_call: TRBV12-3/TRBV12-4
j_call: TRBJ2-7
cdr3_nt: TGTGCCAGCAGCCCATCCGTTGGGCAGGGGCGAAGCTCCTACGAGCAGTACTTC
cdr3_aa: CASSPSVGQGRSSYEQYF

clone_size: -
d_call: -
v_call: TRBV5-1
j_call: TRBJ2-3
cdr3_nt: TGCGCCAGCAGCCCTGGCCGCGTACGAGATACGCAGTATTTT
cdr3_aa: CASSPGRVRDTQYF

clone_size: few
d_call: TRBD2
v_call: TRBV5-1
j_call: TRBJ2-2
cdr3_nt: TGCGCCAGCAGCCGAGCGGGAGGCACCGGGGAGCTGTTTTTT
cdr3_aa: CASSRAGGTGELFF

clone_size: -
d_call: -
v_call: TRBV9
j_call: TRBJ2-3
cdr3_nt: TGTGCCAGCAGCGTAGGTAATAGCGGAAGTGGGGATACGCAGTATTTT
cdr3_aa: CASSVGNSGSGDTQYF

clone_size: many
d_call: TRBD1
v_call: TRBV27
j_call: TRBJ1-2
cdr3_nt: TGTGCCAGCGGGACAGGTGCGGGCGGCTACACCTTC
cdr3_aa: CASGTGAGGYTF

clone_size: few
d_call: -
v_call: TRBV10-3
j_call: TRBJ1-4
cdr3_nt: TGTGCCATCAGTGAGACCCTAGGCGGGGAGTATGAAAAACTGTTTTTT
cdr3_aa: CAISETLGGEYEKLFF

clone_size: few
d_call: TRBD1
v_call: TRBV20-1
j_call: TRBJ1-1
cdr3_nt: TGCAGTGCTCGGACAGGTCCAAACACTGAAGCTTTCTTT
cdr3_aa: CSARTGPNTEAFF

clone_size: -
d_call: -
v_call: TRBV5-1
j_call: TRBJ2-3
cdr3_nt: TGCGCCAGCAGCTTCTCTAATTTGGGGGCGTCGAATACGCAGTATTTT
cdr3_aa: CASSFSNLGASNTQYF

clone_size: -
d_call: -
v_call: TRBV9
j_call: TRBJ1-1
cdr3_nt: TGTGCCAGCAGCGCTCCGACAGAGGAAGACACTGAAGCTTTCTTT
cdr3_aa: CASSAPTEEDTEAFF

clone_size: -
d_call: TRBD2
v_call: TRBV7-2
j_call: TRBJ2-5
cdr3_nt: TGTGCCAGCAGCCTCTCGACTAGCGGGGGGCAAGAGACCCAGTACTTC
cdr3_aa: CASSLSTSGGQETQYF

clone_size: few
d_call: -
v_call: TRBV5-1
j_call: TRBJ2-3
cdr3_nt: TGCGCCAGCAGCTTGGGTCTCGAGATGAATACGCAGTATTTT
cdr3_aa: CASSLGLEMNTQYF

clone_size: few
d_call: -
v_call: TRBV7-2
j_call: TRBJ2-1
cdr3_nt: TGTGCCAGCAGCTTAGGGACAGATCGTGAGCAGTTCTTC
cdr3_aa: CASSLGTDREQFF

clone_size: -
d_call: -
v_call: TRBV6-2/TRBV6-3
j_call: TRBJ2-7
cdr3_nt: TGTGCCAGCTTTACCGGGAGCTTCTACGAGCAGTACTTC
cdr3_aa: CASFTGSFYEQYF

clone_size: many
d_call: -
v_call: TRBV4-2
j_call: TRBJ2-5
cdr3_nt: TGTGCCAGCAGCCAAGCGGTCGGCGAGACCCAGTACTTC
cdr3_aa: CASSQAVGETQYF

clone_size: many
d_call: -
v_call: TRBV10-3
j_call: TRBJ2-5
cdr3_nt: TGTGCCATCAGTGGTTCGGAGGGCCAAGAGACCCAGTACTTC
cdr3_aa: CAISGSEGQETQYF

clone_size: -
d_call: -
v_call: TRBV20-1
j_call: TRBJ2-5
cdr3_nt: TGCAGTGCCGCCCTGGCCGGAGGGGGGCCCCTCCAAGAGACCCAGTACTTC
cdr3_aa: CSAALAGGGPLQETQYF

clone_size: -
d_call: -
v_call: TRBV6-2/TRBV6-3
j_call: TRBJ2-4
cdr3_nt: TGTGCCAGCAGAGACTTGGCTCATCTAGCCAAAAACATTCAGTACTTC
cdr3_aa: CASRDLAHLAKNIQYF

clone_size: many
d_call: -
v_call: TRBV5-1
j_call: TRBJ2-7
cdr3_nt: TGCGCCAGCAGCTTGGATGGGAGCTCCTACGAGCAGTACTTC
cdr3_aa: CASSLDGSSYEQYF

clone_size: many
d_call: -
v_call: TRBV7-9
j_call: TRBJ2-7
cdr3_nt: TGTGCCAGCAGCCCCGCCTCCTACGAGCAGTACTTC
cdr3_aa: CASSPASYEQYF

clone_size: many
d_call: -
v_call: TRBV20-1
j_call: TRBJ2-3
cdr3_nt: TGCAGTGCACCCGGGACGAGGAGCACAGATACGCAGTATTTT
cdr3_aa: CSAPGTRSTDTQYF

clone_size: few
d_call: -
v_call: TRBV20-1
j_call: TRBJ1-1
cdr3_nt: TGCAGTGCTAGAGATTGGGGGCGAGGGGACACTGAAGCTTTCTTT
cdr3_aa: CSARDWGRGDTEAFF

clone_size: few
d_call: TRBD1
v_call: TRBV11-2
j_call: TRBJ1-4
cdr3_nt: TGTGCCAGCAGCTTTTCAGGACAGGGAAATGAAAAACTGTTTTTT
cdr3_aa: CASSFSGQGNEKLFF

clone_size: -
d_call: TRBD1
v_call: TRBV5-1
j_call: TRBJ1-6
cdr3_nt: TGCGCCAGCAGCTTGGTCACAGGGGATAATTCACCCCTCCACTTT
cdr3_aa: CASSLVTGDNSPLHF

clone_size: few
d_call: -
v_call: TRBV29-1
j_call: TRBJ1-2
cdr3_nt: TGCAGCGTTTATTATTTTAACTATGGCTACACCTTC
cdr3_aa: CSVYYFNYGYTF

clone_size: -
d_call: -
v_call: TRBV29-1
j_call: TRBJ2-1
cdr3_nt: TGCAGCGTTGAAGTCCGTATCAATGAGCAGTTCTTC
cdr3_aa: CSVEVRINEQFF

clone_size: few
d_call: -
v_call: TRBV21-1
j_call: TRBJ2-7
cdr3_nt: TGTGCCAGCAATAAAGGGAACGAGCAGTACTTC
cdr3_aa: CASNKGNEQYF

clone_size: -
d_call: TRBD1
v_call: TRBV18
j_call: TRBJ2-7
cdr3_nt: TGTGCCAGCTCACCTGGTAGGGGGCCTATCTACGAGCAGTACTTC
cdr3_aa: CASSPGRGPIYEQYF

clone_size: -
d_call: -
v_call: TRBV7-2
j_call: TRBJ2-7
cdr3_nt: TGTGCCAGCAGCTTACGGAGGTTCGGATACGAGCAGTACTTC
cdr3_aa: CASSLRRFGYEQYF

clone_size: -
d_call: -
v_call: TRBV24-1
j_call: TRBJ2-1
cdr3_nt: TGTGCCACCAGTGATCCCAGCACGGGAATCGGTGAGCAGTTCTTC
cdr3_aa: CATSDPSTGIGEQFF

clone_size: -
d_call: -
v_call: TRBV15
j_call: TRBJ2-5
cdr3_nt: TGTGCCACCAGCAGAGATGGATTCGAGGAGACCCAGTACTTC
cdr3_aa: CATSRDGFEETQYF

clone_size: -
d_call: TRBD2
v_call: TRBV20-1
j_call: TRBJ2-5
cdr3_nt: TGCAGTGCGCAACCGGTAGCGGGGTTCCAAGAGACCCAGTACTTC
cdr3_aa: CSAQPVAGFQETQYF

clone_size: -
d_call: TRBD2
v_call: TRBV5-1
j_call: TRBJ2-5
cdr3_nt: TGCGCCAGCAGCTTTAGCGGGGGGCAACAAGAGACCCAGTACTTC
cdr3_aa: CASSFSGGQQETQYF

clone_size: -
d_call: -
v_call: TRBV29-1
j_call: TRBJ1-1
cdr3_nt: TGCAGCGTCCACGGATGGCAGAACACTGAAGCTTTCTTT
cdr3_aa: CSVHGWQNTEAFF

clone_size: -
d_call: -
v_call: TRBV4-2
j_call: TRBJ1-3
cdr3_nt: TGTGCCAGCAGCCAAGATGGTACGGCGATCTCTGGAAACACCATATATTTT
cdr3_aa: CASSQDGTAISGNTIYF

clone_size: once
d_call: -
v_call: TRBV6-5
j_call: TRBJ2-7
cdr3_nt: TGTGCCAGCGGATCAGACTACGAGCAGTACTTC
cdr3_aa: CASGSDYEQYF

clone_size: -
d_call: -
v_call: TRBV6-2/TRBV6-3
j_call: TRBJ1-6
cdr3_nt: TGTGCCAGCAGCCTACCGACGGGAACCTATAATTCACCCCTCCACTTT
cdr3_aa: CASSLPTGTYNSPLHF

clone_size: few
d_call: TRBD2
v_call: TRBV9
j_call: TRBJ2-1
cdr3_nt: TGTGCCAGCAGCGTAGGAGCGGGGGACGGTGCGGAATACAATGAGCAGTTCTTC
cdr3_aa: CASSVGAGDGAEYNEQFF

clone_size: many
d_call: TRBD1
v_call: TRBV4-2
j_call: TRBJ2-3
cdr3_nt: TGTGCCAGCAGCCCAGGGGGCAGGACAGATACGCAGTATTTT
cdr3_aa: CASSPGGRTDTQYF

clone_size: -
d_call: -
v_call: TRBV12-3/TRBV12-4
j_call: TRBJ1-2
cdr3_nt: TGTGCCAGCAGGGAGGCAGGGGAGAACTATGGCTACACCTTC
cdr3_aa: CASREAGENYGYTF

clone_size: -
d_call: -
v_call: TRBV25-1
j_call: TRBJ1-2
cdr3_nt: TGTGCCAGCAGTGTGCCTCGAGGCGGCTACACCTTC
cdr3_aa: CASSVPRGGYTF

clone_size: -
d_call: TRBD2
v_call: TRBV5-1
j_call: TRBJ2-1
cdr3_nt: TGCGCCAGCAGCTTCGAAACTTTGCGGCCAGGGACTAGCGGCTACAATGAGCAGTTCTTC
cdr3_aa: CASSFETLRPGTSGYNEQFF

clone_size: many
d_call: -
v_call: TRBV2
j_call: TRBJ1-3
cdr3_nt: TGTGCCAGCAGGAACAGGGTTAGAAACACCATATATTTT
cdr3_aa: CASRNRVRNTIYF

clone_size: -
d_call: -
v_call: TRBV15
j_call: TRBJ2-2
cdr3_nt: TGTGCCACCAGCAGAGACCGGACTGGCACCGGGGAGCTGTTTTTT
cdr3_aa: CATSRDRTGTGELFF

clone_size: few
d_call: -
v_call: TRBV6-2/TRBV6-3
j_call: TRBJ2-6
cdr3_nt: TGTGCCAGCAGTTTAACAGTGGCTGGGGCCAACGTCCTGACTTTC
cdr3_aa: CASSLTVAGANVLTF